This T cell receptor (beta chain) was observed in a study of graft-versus-host responses after intestinal transplantation. Study-level findings and limits: Recipient marrow showed GvH clones, some seen first in ileum or blood.

The data were produced by immunoSEQ multiplex PCR, yet TCRdb's version contains in-frame clones alone and is incomplete. This table has around 69,000 clones, around 90% appearing once. V was shortened by 1 base and J by 2 bases, with 8 bases between the two germline ends. CDR1 and CDR2 from the germline V gene are SEHNR and FQNEAQ (reference sequence). The CDR3 is 14 amino acids. Concerning this clone itself: Its specificity is not known.

The clonotype originates from a human donor who was the organ donor for an intestinal transplant. The input for sequencing was unstimulated CD8+ T cells sorted from spleen or lymph node cells, taken before transplant. The chain couples TRBV7-9 to TRBJ1-2; D is ambiguous. The CDR3 DNA reads TGTGCCAGCAGCTTAGTGCCAGGAAACTATGGCTACACCTTC. Its protein is CASSLVPGNYGYTF.